This T cell receptor beta chain derives from a study of shared clonotypes between healthy human individuals. Overall study results and limits: Clonotypes shared by all four donors outscored non-shared clonotypes in generation probability.

Both subsets, CD45RA+ naive and CD45RA-negative memory, were split from the CD4+ cells. The trim removed 6 bases at V and 5 bases at J, leaving 4 bases unmatched. The V gene's germline CDR1 is SEHNR and CDR2 FQNEAQ (reference sequence). The CDR3 spans 12 residues. On this clone itself: No antigen is known for it.

The table came from immunoSEQ multiplex PCR; TCRdb's copy has only in-frame clones and leaves some out. The table records around 1.1 million clones, around 82% of them present only once. The sequenced sample was memory CD4+ T cells from PBMCs. Subset reported: CD45RA-negative fraction. The J gene is TRBJ2-7, the V gene TRBV7-9; 7 bases align to TRBD2. The TCR was taken from a man between 18 and 35 years old in good health. Some clones in this sample may be carry-over from other donors' samples. The CDR3 sequence: CASRREGDEQYF. CDR3 DNA: TGTGCCAGCAGGAGGGAGGGAGACGAGCAGTACTTC.